The 18 T cell receptor beta chains below come from one sample, sequenced in a study of T-cell reconstitution after alpha-beta-depleted transplantation in children. A library of TCRbeta sequences, prepared with unique molecular identifiers, was generated. TCRdb re-derived calls from the PCR reads in MiXCR, one entry per CDR3 protein. Among about 980,000 distinct CDR3 sequences listed, around 30% were seen once. Sample: PBMCs, mostly from graft donor cells, taken 360 days after TCRalphabeta/CD19-depleted stem cell transplant. The origin of the receptors is a boy younger than two who had a stem cell transplant for SCID, so the T cells may come from the graft donor.

The table lists this clonotype with a count of one. The chain joins TRBV20-1 to TRBJ2-7, with D possibly matching TRBD1 (5 bases). Trimming pared 7 bases from V and 4 bases from J, leaving 14 bases between. The CDR3 contains 12 residues. Germline V lookup: CDR1 DFQATT, CDR2 SNEGSKA (reference sequence). CDR3 amino acids: CSVRAASYEQYF. CDR3 nucleotide sequence: TGCAGTGTCAGGGCTGCGAGTTACGAGCAGTACTTC.

The chain combines TRBV12-3 or TRBV12-4 with TRBJ1-2; no clear D. Trimming took off 3 bases at V and 8 bases at J, with 16 bases between the two ends. There are 14 residues in the CDR3. Here the CDR3 reads CASSFGQKGGGYTF. CDR3 sequence (DNA): TGTGCCAGCAGTTTTGGTCAGAAGGGTGGAGGCTACACCTTC.

The V and J genes are TRBV4-3 and TRBJ1-6, with a weak D call TRBD1 (5 bases). Germline values: CDR1 LGHNA, CDR2 YSLEER. This CDR3 comprises 15 residues. V shed 0 bases and J shed 6 bases, with 9 bases lying between them. The CDR3: CASSQDDGTNSPLHF. As DNA, the CDR3 is TGCGCCAGCAGCCAAGATGACGGGACTAATTCACCCCTCCACTTT.

The chain has TRBV28 and TRBJ2-1, with 7 nucleotides matching TRBD2. J was trimmed by 7 bases and V by 5 bases; bases with no gene match: 11. The CDR3 covers 15 residues. Germline assignment: CDR1 MDHEN and CDR2 SYDVKM. The DNA of the CDR3 is TGTGCCAGCAGTCCTCTAGCGGCGGGTCTGAATGAGCAGTTCTTC. This gives the protein CASSPLAAGLNEQFF.

This clonotype was observed a handful of times. The genes are TRBV5-4 and TRBJ1-2; weak D call: TRBD1 (6 bases). The V end was cut by 4 bases, the J end by 3 bases, with 10 bases between. Germline values: CDR1 SGHNT, CDR2 YYREEE (reference sequence). The CDR3 is 13 residues long. CDR3 residues: CASSVNRDYGYTF. In nucleotides, the CDR3 is TGTGCCAGCAGCGTCAACAGGGACTATGGCTACACCTTC.

The V call is TRBV20-1, the J call TRBJ2-3; tentative D call: TRBD1 (6 bases). CDR3 length: 14 residues. CDR1 and CDR2 from the germline V gene are DFQATT and SNEGSKA (reference sequence). The V gene lost 6 bases and the J gene lost 3 bases, with 16 bases spanning the gap. This CDR3 reads CSAKAPRGTDTQYF. The CDR3 DNA is TGCAGTGCAAAAGCGCCAAGGGGGACAGATACGCAGTATTTT.

This clonotype was detected a few times. The chain joins TRBV20-1 to TRBJ2-7; D could derive from TRBD1 or TRBD2 (7 bases each). V gave up 5 bases and J gave up 3 bases, with 20 bases separating them. Germline V gene data show CDR1 as DFQATT and CDR2 as SNEGSKA (reference sequence). The CDR3 contains 15 residues. The CDR3: CSAWGWEGAVYEQYF. CDR3 bases: TGCAGTGCTTGGGGTTGGGAGGGGGCGGTCTACGAGCAGTACTTC.

This clonotype was picked up a small number of times. The V and J genes are TRBV29-1 and TRBJ2-3, with D maybe TRBD1 (5 bases). Trimming shortened V by 4 bases and J by 6 bases, and 26 bases separated the two germline ends. The CDR3 is made up of 17 amino acids. In germline, CDR1 is SQVTM, CDR2 ANQGSEA. In nucleotides, the CDR3 is TGCAGCGTTGCTCCATCCCTCCAGGGTTACGAAGGTGATACGCAGTATTTT. Its translation: CSVAPSLQGYEGDTQYF.

The chain recombines TRBV6-1 with TRBJ2-7, with 7 bases fitting TRBD1. J gave up 6 bases and V 1 base, and 6 bases lay outside the gene matches. The V gene's germline CDR1 is MNHNS and CDR2 SASEGT. This CDR3 region has 14 residues. This CDR3 is CASSEVGGVSEQYF. The CDR3 region has the DNA TGTGCCAGCAGTGAAGTAGGGGGCGTCTCCGAGCAGTACTTC.

This rearrangement joins TRBV20-1 to TRBJ2-1, with D possibly TRBD2 on 6 matching bases. The length of the CDR3 is 17 residues. CDR1 and CDR2 from the germline V gene are DFQATT and SNEGSKA (reference sequence). V was cut by 1 base and J by 0 bases, with 16 bases left in between. CDR3 region: CSARGASIGSSYNEQFF. The CDR3 DNA follows: TGCAGTGCTAGAGGTGCTTCTATCGGGAGCTCCTACAATGAGCAGTTCTTC.

V usage is TRBV20-1 and J usage is TRBJ1-5; maybe TRBD1 (6 bases). Trimming cost V 2 bases and J 2 bases, with 16 bases left between them. This CDR3 contains 16 residues. Germline loops: CDR1 DFQATT, CDR2 SNEGSKA (reference sequence). CDR3 in amino acids: CSARMGSGVGNQPQHF. CDR3 sequence (DNA): TGCAGTGCTAGAATGGGTTCAGGGGTGGGCAATCAGCCCCAGCATTTT.

The chain carries TRBV5-6 and TRBJ2-1, with D perhaps matching TRBD2 (6 bases). V lost 5 bases and J lost 5, with 17 bases in between. This CDR3 region has 15 residues. CDR1 is SGHDT and CDR2 is YYEEEE in the germline V gene. The CDR3 DNA follows: TGTGCCAGCAGAGCGGTGGGGGGAGCTAACAATGAGCAGTTCTTC. Protein product: CASRAVGGANNEQFF.

This clonotype was recorded a few times. The genes are TRBV12-3 or TRBV12-4 and TRBJ2-5, with D possibly TRBD2 on 6 matching bases. The CDR3 spans 15 residues. V dropped 0 bases and J dropped 1 base, with 9 bases sitting between them. The CDR3 DNA reads TGTGCCAGCAGTTTAGCGGGACTGTCCCAAGAGACCCAGTACTTC. This translates into CASSLAGLSQETQYF.

This sequence joins TRBV20-1 and TRBJ2-3; D gene ambiguous. Trimming stripped 1 base from V and 7 bases from J, with 15 bases between. Germline CDR1 DFQATT, CDR2 SNEGSKA (reference sequence). This CDR3 comprises 14 residues. The CDR3 sequence: CSARVQPPGNTQYF. The CDR3 region has the DNA TGCAGTGCTAGAGTACAGCCTCCAGGAAATACGCAGTATTTT.

V gene TRBV7-6 combines with J gene TRBJ1-1; D possibly corresponds to TRBD1 (5 bases). V lost 5 bases, J lost 5 bases, and 15 bases lay in between. Germline V lookup: CDR1 SGHVS, CDR2 FNYEAQ. The CDR3 has 14 amino acids. The CDR3 region is CASSLGPWKTEAFF. DNA for the CDR3: TGTGCCAGCAGCCTGGGACCGTGGAAAACTGAAGCTTTCTTT.

This chain joins TRBV29-1 and TRBJ2-3, with D unresolved. Trimming took off 3 bases at V and 5 bases at J, with 3 bases between the two ends. This CDR3 region has 10 residues. The germline CDR1 and CDR2 sequences are SQVTM and ANQGSEA. The CDR3 region has the DNA TGCAGCGTTGATAAAGATACGCAGTATTTT. Its translation: CSVDKDTQYF.

V gene TRBV7-8 combines with J gene TRBJ1-5, with a tentative D call TRBD1 (6 bases). V was pared by 5 bases and J by 0 bases, with 14 bases between. Per germline, CDR1 SGHVS and CDR2 FQNEAQ. The length of the CDR3 is 16 residues. CDR3 loop: CASSPWTDPSNQPQHF. CDR3 in DNA: TGTGCCAGCAGCCCCTGGACAGATCCTAGCAATCAGCCCCAGCATTTT.

This clonotype was counted many times. The chain has TRBV5-1 and TRBJ2-2; D gene unclear. CDR3 length equals 14 residues. CDR1 is SGHRS, CDR2 YFSETQ, per germline. Between the trimmed V and J ends, which lost 2 bases and 6 bases, there was a span of 11 bases. The CDR3 is CASSLEITPGELFF. The CDR3 region has the DNA TGCGCCAGCAGCTTAGAAATTACGCCCGGGGAGCTGTTTTTT.